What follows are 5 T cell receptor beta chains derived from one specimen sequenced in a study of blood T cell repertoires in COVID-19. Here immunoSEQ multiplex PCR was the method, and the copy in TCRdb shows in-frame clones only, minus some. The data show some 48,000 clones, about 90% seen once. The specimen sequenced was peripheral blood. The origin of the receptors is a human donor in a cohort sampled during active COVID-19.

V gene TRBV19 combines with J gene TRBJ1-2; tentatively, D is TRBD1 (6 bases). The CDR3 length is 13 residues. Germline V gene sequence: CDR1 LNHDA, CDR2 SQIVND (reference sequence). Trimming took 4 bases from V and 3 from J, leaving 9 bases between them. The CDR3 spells CASSTGTYYGYTF. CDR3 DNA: TGTGCCAGTAGTACCGGGACATACTATGGCTACACCTTC.

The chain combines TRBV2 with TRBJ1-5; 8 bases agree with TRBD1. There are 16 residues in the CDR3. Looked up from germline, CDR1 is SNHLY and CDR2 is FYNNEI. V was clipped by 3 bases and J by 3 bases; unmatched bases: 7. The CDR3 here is CASSELTGAYNQPQHF. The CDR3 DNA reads TGTGCCAGCAGTGAGTTGACAGGGGCCTACAATCAGCCCCAGCATTTT. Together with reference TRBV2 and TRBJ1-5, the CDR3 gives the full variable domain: EPEVTQTPSHQVTQMGQEVILRCVPISNHLYFYWYRQILGQKVEFLVSFYNNEISEKSEIFDDQFSVERPDGSNFTLKIRSTKLEDSAMYFCASSELTGAYNQPQHFGDGTRLSIL.

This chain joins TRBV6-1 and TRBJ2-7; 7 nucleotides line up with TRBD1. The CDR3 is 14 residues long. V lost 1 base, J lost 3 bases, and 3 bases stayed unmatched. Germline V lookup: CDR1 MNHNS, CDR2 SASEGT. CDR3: CASSEVGTVYEQYF. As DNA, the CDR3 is TGTGCCAGCAGTGAAGTCGGGACAGTCTACGAGCAGTACTTC.

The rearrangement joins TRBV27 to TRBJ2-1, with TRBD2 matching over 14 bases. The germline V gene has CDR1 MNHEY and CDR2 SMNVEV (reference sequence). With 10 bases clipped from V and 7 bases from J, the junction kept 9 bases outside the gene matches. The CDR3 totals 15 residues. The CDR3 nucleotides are TGTGCCAATAAGACTAGCGGGAGGGAAAGAAATGAGCAGTTCTTC. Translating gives CANKTSGRERNEQFF.

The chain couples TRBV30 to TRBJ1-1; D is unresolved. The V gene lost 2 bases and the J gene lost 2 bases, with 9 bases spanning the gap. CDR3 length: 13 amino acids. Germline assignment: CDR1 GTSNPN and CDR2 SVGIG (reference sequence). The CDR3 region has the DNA TGTGCCTGGAGTCCCGGGATCAACACTGAAGCTTTCTTT. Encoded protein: CAWSPGINTEAFF.